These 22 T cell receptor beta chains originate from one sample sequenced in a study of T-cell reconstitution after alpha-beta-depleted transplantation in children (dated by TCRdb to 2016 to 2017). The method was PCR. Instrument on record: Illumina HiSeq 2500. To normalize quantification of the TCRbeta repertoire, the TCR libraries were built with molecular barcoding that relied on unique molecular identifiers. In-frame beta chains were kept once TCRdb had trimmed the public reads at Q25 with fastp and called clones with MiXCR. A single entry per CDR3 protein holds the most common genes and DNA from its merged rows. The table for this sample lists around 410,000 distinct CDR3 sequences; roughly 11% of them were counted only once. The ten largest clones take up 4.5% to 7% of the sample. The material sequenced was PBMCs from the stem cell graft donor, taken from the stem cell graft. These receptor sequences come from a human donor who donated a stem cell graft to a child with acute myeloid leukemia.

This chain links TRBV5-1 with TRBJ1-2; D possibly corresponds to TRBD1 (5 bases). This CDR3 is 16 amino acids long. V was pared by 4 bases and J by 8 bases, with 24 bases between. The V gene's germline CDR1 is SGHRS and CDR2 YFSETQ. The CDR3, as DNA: TGCGCCAGCAGCCCTACGGCCTCGGGGGACCTATACGGCTACACCTTC. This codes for CASSPTASGDLYGYTF.

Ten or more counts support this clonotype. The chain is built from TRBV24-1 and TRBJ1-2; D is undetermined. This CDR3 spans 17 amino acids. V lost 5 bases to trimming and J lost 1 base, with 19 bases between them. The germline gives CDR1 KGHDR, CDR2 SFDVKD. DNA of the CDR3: TGTGCCACCAGTGTACTTGAGACGGAGCCGGGTAACTATGGCTACACCTTC. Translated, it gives CATSVLETEPGNYGYTF.

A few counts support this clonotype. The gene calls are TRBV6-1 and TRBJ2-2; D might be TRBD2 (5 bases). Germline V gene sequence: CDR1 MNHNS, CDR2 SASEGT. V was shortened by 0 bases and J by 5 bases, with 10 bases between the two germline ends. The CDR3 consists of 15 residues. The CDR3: CASSEARASTGELFF. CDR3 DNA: TGTGCCAGCAGTGAAGCGCGGGCTAGTACCGGGGAGCTGTTTTTT.

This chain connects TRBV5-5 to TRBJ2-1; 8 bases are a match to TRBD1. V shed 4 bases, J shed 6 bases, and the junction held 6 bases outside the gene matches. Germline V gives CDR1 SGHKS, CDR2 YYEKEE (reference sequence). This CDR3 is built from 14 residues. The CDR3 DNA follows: TGTGCCAGCAGCGACCCAGGGGGCCCCAATGAGCAGTTCTTC. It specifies CASSDPGGPNEQFF.

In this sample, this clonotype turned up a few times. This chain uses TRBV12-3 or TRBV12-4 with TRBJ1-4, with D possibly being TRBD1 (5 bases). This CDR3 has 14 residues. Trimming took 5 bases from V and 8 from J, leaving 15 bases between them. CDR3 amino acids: CASSVWGLGEKLFF. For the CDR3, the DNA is TGTGCCAGCAGTGTCTGGGGGTTAGGAGAAAAACTGTTTTTT.

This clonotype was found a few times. CDR3 bases: TGTGCCAGCAGCCAAGAGGCGGGCGGGAGGGCAGGCATTCAGTACTTC. Amino acid sequence: CASSQEAGGRAGIQYF. V gene TRBV4-2 combines with J gene TRBJ2-4; TRBD2 matches at 9 bases. Losses at the gene ends were 0 bases for V and 9 bases for J; bases not matched to a gene: 9. The germline CDR1 and CDR2 sequences are LGHNA and YNFKEQ. This CDR3 region has 16 residues.

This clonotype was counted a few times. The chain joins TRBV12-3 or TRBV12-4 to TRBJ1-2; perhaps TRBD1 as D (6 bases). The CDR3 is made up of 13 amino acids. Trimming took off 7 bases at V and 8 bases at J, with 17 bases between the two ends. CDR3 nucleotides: TGTGCCAGCACCCCCCAGGGGACTTACGGCTACACCTTC. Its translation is CASTPQGTYGYTF.

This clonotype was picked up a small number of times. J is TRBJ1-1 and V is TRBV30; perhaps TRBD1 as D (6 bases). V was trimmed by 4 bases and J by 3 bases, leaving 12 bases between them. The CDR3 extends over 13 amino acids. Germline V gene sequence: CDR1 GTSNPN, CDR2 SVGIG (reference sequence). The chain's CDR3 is CAWMGGPHTEAFF. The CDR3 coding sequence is TGTGCCTGGATGGGGGGCCCCCACACTGAAGCTTTCTTT.

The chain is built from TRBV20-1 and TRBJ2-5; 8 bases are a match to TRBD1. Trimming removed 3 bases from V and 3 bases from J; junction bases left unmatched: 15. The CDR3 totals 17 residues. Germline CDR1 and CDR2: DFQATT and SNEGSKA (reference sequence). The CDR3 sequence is CSARPSAGTGIEETQYF. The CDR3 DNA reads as TGCAGTGCTAGGCCCTCCGCCGGGACAGGTATAGAAGAGACCCAGTACTTC.

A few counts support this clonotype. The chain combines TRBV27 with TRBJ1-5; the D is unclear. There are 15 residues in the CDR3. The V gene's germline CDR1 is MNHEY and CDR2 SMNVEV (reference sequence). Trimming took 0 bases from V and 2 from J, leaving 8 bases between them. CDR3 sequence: CASSLSSLRNQPQHF. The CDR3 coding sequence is TGTGCCAGCAGTTTATCTTCCCTGCGCAATCAGCCCCAGCATTTT.

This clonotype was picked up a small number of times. The CDR3 DNA is TGTGCCAGCAGCGTAGCTTCAAATGCGGGTTCACCCCTCCACTTT. It encodes CASSVASNAGSPLHF. This chain links TRBV9 with TRBJ1-6; D uncertain. This CDR3 spans 15 amino acids. Trimming pared 0 bases from V and 9 bases from J, leaving 13 bases between. Germline-derived CDR1 and CDR2 are SGDLS and YYNGEE.

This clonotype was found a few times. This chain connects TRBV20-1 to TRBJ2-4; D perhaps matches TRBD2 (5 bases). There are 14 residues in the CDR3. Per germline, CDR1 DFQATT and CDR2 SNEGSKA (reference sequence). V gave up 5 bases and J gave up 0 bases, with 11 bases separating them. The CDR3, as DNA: TGCAGTGCTCCGACGGGATTAGCCAAAAACATTCAGTACTTC. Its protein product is CSAPTGLAKNIQYF.

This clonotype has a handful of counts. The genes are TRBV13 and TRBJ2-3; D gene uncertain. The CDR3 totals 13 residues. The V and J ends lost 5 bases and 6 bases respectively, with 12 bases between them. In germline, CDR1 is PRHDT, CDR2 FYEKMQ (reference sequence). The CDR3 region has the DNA TGTGCCAGCAGCCCTGCCAGAGTCGATACGCAGTATTTT. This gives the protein CASSPARVDTQYF.

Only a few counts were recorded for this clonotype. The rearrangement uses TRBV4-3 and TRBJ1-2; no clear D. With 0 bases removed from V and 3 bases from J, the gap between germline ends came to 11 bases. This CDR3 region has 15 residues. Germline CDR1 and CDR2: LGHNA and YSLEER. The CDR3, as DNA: TGCGCCAGCAGCCAAGACCCAGGCTCCCACTATGGCTACACCTTC. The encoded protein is CASSQDPGSHYGYTF.

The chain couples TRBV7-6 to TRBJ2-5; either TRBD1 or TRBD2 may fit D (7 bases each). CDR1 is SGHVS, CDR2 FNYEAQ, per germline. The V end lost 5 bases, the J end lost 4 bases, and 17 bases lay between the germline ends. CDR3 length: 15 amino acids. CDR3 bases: TGTGCCAGCAGCCATGGGAGGGGGCGGACAGAGACCCAGTACTTC. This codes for CASSHGRGRTETQYF.

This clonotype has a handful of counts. The CDR3 spells CSVLSGRDPYEQYF. Written as DNA, the CDR3 is TGCAGTGTCCTTAGCGGGAGAGACCCCTACGAGCAGTACTTC. This chain joins TRBV20-1 and TRBJ2-7; 9 positions agree with TRBD2. V shed 7 bases and J 2 bases; nucleotides not matched to a gene: 9. This CDR3 is built from 14 residues. From germline, CDR1 is DFQATT and CDR2 SNEGSKA (reference sequence).

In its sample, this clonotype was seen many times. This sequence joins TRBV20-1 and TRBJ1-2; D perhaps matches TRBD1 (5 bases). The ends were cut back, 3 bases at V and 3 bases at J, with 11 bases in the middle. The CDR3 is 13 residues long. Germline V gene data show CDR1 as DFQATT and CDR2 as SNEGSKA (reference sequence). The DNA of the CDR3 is TGCAGTGCTAGTCGGCAGGGTGACTATGGCTACACCTTC. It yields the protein CSASRQGDYGYTF.

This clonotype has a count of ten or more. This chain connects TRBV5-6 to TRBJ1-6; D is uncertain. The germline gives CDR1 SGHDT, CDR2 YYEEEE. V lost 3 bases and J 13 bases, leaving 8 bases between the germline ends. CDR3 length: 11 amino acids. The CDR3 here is CASSSGGPLHF. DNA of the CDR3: TGTGCCAGCAGCTCAGGAGGTCCCCTCCACTTT.

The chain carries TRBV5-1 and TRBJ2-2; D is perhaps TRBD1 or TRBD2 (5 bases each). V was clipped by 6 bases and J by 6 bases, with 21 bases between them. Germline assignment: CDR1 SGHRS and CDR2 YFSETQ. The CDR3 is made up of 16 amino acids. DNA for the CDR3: TGCGCCAGCATCCCTCCCGGATTGGGGGACGCCGGGGAGCTGTTTTTT. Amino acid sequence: CASIPPGLGDAGELFF.

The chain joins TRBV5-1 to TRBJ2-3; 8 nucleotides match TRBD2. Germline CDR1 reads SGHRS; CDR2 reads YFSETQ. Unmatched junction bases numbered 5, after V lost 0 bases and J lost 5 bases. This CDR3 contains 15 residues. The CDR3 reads CASSLAGGLVDTQYF. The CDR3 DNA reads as TGCGCCAGCAGCTTGGCGGGGGGGCTTGTAGATACGCAGTATTTT. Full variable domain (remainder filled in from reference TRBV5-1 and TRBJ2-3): KAGVTQTPRYLIKTRGQQVTLSCSPISGHRSVSWYQQTPGQGLQFLFEYFSETQRNKGNFPGRFSGRQFSNSRSEMNVSTLELGDSALYLCASSLAGGLVDTQYFGPGTRLTVL.

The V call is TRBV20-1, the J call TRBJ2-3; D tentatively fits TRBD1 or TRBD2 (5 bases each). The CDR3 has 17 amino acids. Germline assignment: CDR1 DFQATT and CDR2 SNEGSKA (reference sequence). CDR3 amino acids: CCVWGLAGGVRTDTQYF. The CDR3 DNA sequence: TGCTGCGTCTGGGGCCTGGCTGGGGGTGTTCGCACAGATACGCAGTATTTT.

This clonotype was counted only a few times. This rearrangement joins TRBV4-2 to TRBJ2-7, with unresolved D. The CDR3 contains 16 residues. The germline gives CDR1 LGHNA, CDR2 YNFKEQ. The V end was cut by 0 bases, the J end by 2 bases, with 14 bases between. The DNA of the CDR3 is TGTGCCAGCAGCCAAGATAAGGCTAGTCTCACCTACGAGCAGTACTTC. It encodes CASSQDKASLTYEQYF.